This T cell receptor beta chain is drawn from a study of T cell repertoires in cytomegalovirus infection. About the study: The authors used CMV epitopes that were HLA-C-restricted (recently identified) and HLA-B-restricted (well studied). Evidence of both CMV infection and a matching HLA type came from public TCR beta signatures. Findings of the study overall: The cumulative frequency of public TCR beta families distinguished individuals who carried CMV together with the relevant HLA. Across the ex vivo response, the dominant clonotypes were HLA-C-restricted CMV-specific TCR beta clonotypes.

Germline CDR1 MNHNS, CDR2 SASEGT. The CDR3 runs to 15 residues. V trimming: 4 bases; J trimming: 8 bases; junction bases outside the gene matches: 11. The sample holds a few counts of this clonotype. Its matching antigen is unknown. Each CDR3 protein is one row after TCRdb ran MiXCR on the reads. The table records fewer than 1,000,000 distinct CDR3 sequences, around 32% of them present only once. The sequenced sample was cultured CD8+ T cells from PBMCs, obtained from culture after CMV antigen stimulation. V is TRBV6-1 and J is TRBJ1-1, with 9 bases matching TRBD1. This receptor was identified in a human donor in good health (CMV status not recorded). Some clones in this sample may be carry-over from other donors' samples. Written as DNA, the CDR3 is TGTGCCAGCAGTGCAACAGGGGGCCCCGGGGCCGAAGCTTTCTTT. Protein: CASSATGGPGAEAFF.